The TCR beta chain under discussion was sequenced for a study of cytomegalovirus exposure and HLA in healthy donors. The PCR had 60 Vbeta and 13 Jbeta primers. The assay was immunoSEQ multiplex PCR, and TCRdb's table has in-frame clones only and misses some. This repertoire shows some 150,000 clones, approximately 84% found once; its top ten account for approximately 1.5%. The length of the CDR3 is 14 residues. J gave up 3 bases and V 3 bases, and 4 bases lay outside the gene matches. Germline values: CDR1 LNHNV, CDR2 YYDKDF (reference sequence). Nominal health characterized the donors when sampled, though unrecorded immune exposures were likely.

The sequence was obtained from a man aged 30 to 45 in good health and CMV-seropositive. Sample: PBMCs. This rearrangement joins TRBV15 to TRBJ2-7; 8 bases are shared with TRBD1. CDR3 protein: CATSRDRVGYEQYF. DNA for the CDR3: TGTGCCACCAGCAGGGACAGGGTCGGCTACGAGCAGTACTTC.